This TCR beta chain came from a study of shared clonotypes between healthy human individuals. Study summary: Each donor contributed plates that comprised three CD4 naive, three CD4 memory, two CD8 naive and one CD8 memory. Study-level points and caveats: Naive subsets, compared against memory subsets, generally had larger estimated richness values. Non-shared clonotypes displayed generation probabilities falling below those of clonotypes present in all four donors. The study drew on few donors, limiting represented genetic and exposure-history diversity.

CDR1 and CDR2 (germline): SGHTS, YDEGEE. There are 14 residues in the CDR3. Trimming pared 3 bases from V and 4 bases from J, leaving 13 bases between. Concerning this clone itself: The antigen is not known.

Repertoires were generated with immunoSEQ multiplex PCR, while TCRdb's copy carries only in-frame clones and drops some. The sample includes 740,000 or so clones, 73% seen only once; the top ten take 1.5% to 2%. The receptor's source is a woman younger than 45 in good health. The genes are TRBV5-8 and TRBJ1-1, with D hard to call. Sequencing was carried out using memory CD4+ T cells sorted from blood. The subset: CD45RA-negative fraction. The CDR3 DNA reads as TGTGCCAGCAGCTGGGCCAGCACCGGCACTGAAGCTTTCTTT. It specifies CASSWASTGTEAFF.